These T cell receptor beta chains were read from a single sample in a study of T cell repertoires in cytomegalovirus infection. TCRdb ran MiXCR on the reads and lists one entry per CDR3 protein. The table includes approximately 500,000 distinct CDR3 sequences, about 11% detected once. The sample was PBMCs. The receptors shown here come from a human donor in good health (CMV status not recorded). Some clones in this sample may be carry-over from other donors' samples. Both conserved end residues are part of each CDR3. Each record gives: V gene, clone size, D gene, J gene, CDR3 protein, CDR3 DNA. A D gene is named only where the DNA matches it firmly. Not every row has a clone size; where given, it reads once, few, many or a size class.

TRBV7-7	NA	NA	TRBJ2-3	CASSELTRADTQYF	TGTGCCAGCAGCGAATTAACTAGAGCAGATACGCAGTATTTT
TRBV6-1	many	TRBD1	TRBJ2-7	CASSLPGQVREQYF	TGTGCCAGCAGCTTACCGGGACAGGTGAGAGAGCAGTACTTC
TRBV28	many	NA	TRBJ2-7	CASSLCTSLTGAGCSYEQYF	TGTGCCAGCAGTTTATGTACATCACTTACCGGCGCTGGATGCTCCTACGAGCAGTACTTC
TRBV28	many	NA	TRBJ2-3	CASRPGTSRTDTQYF	TGTGCCAGCAGACCCGGGACATCTCGCACAGATACGCAGTATTTT
TRBV12-3/TRBV12-4	few	NA	TRBJ1-1	CASSLVAGYEAFF	TGTGCCAGCAGTTTAGTGGCCGGATATGAAGCTTTCTTT
TRBV6-2/TRBV6-3	many	NA	TRBJ2-3	CASSASIADTQYF	TGTGCCAGCAGTGCTAGCATCGCAGATACGCAGTATTTT
TRBV7-3	NA	TRBD2	TRBJ2-1	CASSPDLAAGGNEQFF	TGTGCCAGCAGCCCGGACCTAGCGGCTGGGGGCAATGAGCAGTTCTTC
TRBV11-3	many	NA	TRBJ2-6	CASSLGESGANVLTF	TGTGCCAGCAGCTTAGGTGAATCAGGGGCCAACGTCCTGACTTTC
TRBV29-1	few	NA	TRBJ1-1	CSARKGSTNTEAFF	TGCAGCGCACGTAAGGGGTCCACGAACACTGAAGCTTTCTTT
TRBV7-9	many	TRBD2	TRBJ2-5	CASSRTSGSFDQETQYF	TGTGCCAGCAGTCGGACTAGCGGGAGTTTCGATCAAGAGACCCAGTACTTC
TRBV18	many	NA	TRBJ2-6	CASSPTASGANVLTF	TGTGCCAGCAGCCCGACAGCATCTGGGGCCAACGTCCTGACTTTC
TRBV29-1	NA	TRBD2	TRBJ2-2	CSVEERGSGRARSTGELFF	TGCAGCGTTGAAGAACGGGGTAGCGGGAGGGCTAGGAGTACCGGGGAGCTGTTTTTT
TRBV28	many	NA	TRBJ1-3	CASSLSGDRISGNTIYF	TGTGCCAGCAGTTTATCGGGGGACCGGATCTCTGGAAACACCATATATTTT
TRBV30	few	NA	TRBJ2-2	CAGAENTGELFF	TGTGCCGGAGCGGAAAACACCGGGGAGCTGTTTTTT
TRBV27	many	TRBD1	TRBJ1-2	CASSSRLDRGLNYGYTF	TGTGCCAGCAGTTCACGGCTGGACAGGGGACTTAACTATGGCTACACCTTC
TRBV9	NA	NA	TRBJ1-6	CASSETVGRSPLHF	TGTGCCAGCAGCGAAACAGTCGGTCGCTCACCCCTCCACTTT
TRBV12-3/TRBV12-4	many	NA	TRBJ2-2	CASSYGRNTGELFF	TGTGCCAGCAGTTACGGCCGCAACACCGGGGAGCTGTTTTTT
TRBV11-3	many	TRBD2	TRBJ2-5	CASSMGLAGGKETQYF	TGTGCCAGCAGCATGGGACTAGCGGGAGGTAAAGAGACCCAGTACTTC
TRBV7-9	many	NA	TRBJ2-3	CASSLGWKEDTQYF	TGTGCCAGCAGCTTAGGCTGGAAGGAAGATACGCAGTATTTT
TRBV27	many	NA	TRBJ2-3	CASTRQGTDTQYF	TGTGCCAGCACCCGACAGGGCACAGATACGCAGTATTTT
TRBV5-5	many	NA	TRBJ1-1	CASSRPGSQGAEAFF	TGTGCCAGCAGCAGACCCGGGTCCCAAGGCGCTGAAGCTTTCTTT
TRBV12-3/TRBV12-4	many	NA	TRBJ2-2	CASRPDTGELFF	TGTGCCAGCAGACCCGACACCGGGGAGCTGTTTTTT
TRBV29-1	NA	NA	TRBJ2-5	CSVLSETQYF	TGCAGCGTTCTCTCAGAGACCCAGTACTTC
TRBV6-1	many	TRBD2	TRBJ2-5	CASKGLAGNQETQYF	TGTGCCAGCAAAGGACTAGCGGGCAACCAAGAGACCCAGTACTTC
TRBV12-5	many	NA	TRBJ2-3	CASGLLVGGKDTQYF	TGTGCTAGTGGTTTGCTCGTCGGGGGTAAAGATACGCAGTATTTT
TRBV5-6	many	NA	TRBJ2-7	CASSSGTLHEQYF	TGTGCCAGCAGCTCCGGGACCCTCCACGAGCAGTACTTC
TRBV20-1	NA	NA	TRBJ1-2	CSARGVGYGYTF	TGCAGTGCTAGAGGGGTGGGCTATGGCTACACCTTC
TRBV7-8	many	NA	TRBJ2-2	CASSLDVPGHHTGELFF	TGTGCCAGCAGCTTAGATGTCCCGGGACATCACACCGGGGAGCTGTTTTTT
TRBV20-1	NA	NA	TRBJ2-7	CSARGSGGSYEQYF	TGCAGTGCTAGAGGGAGTGGCGGCTCCTACGAGCAGTACTTC
TRBV7-3	many	NA	TRBJ1-6	CASSLGGKVGSPLHF	TGTGCCAGCAGCTTGGGGGGGAAGGTGGGATCACCCCTCCACTTT
TRBV7-2	many	NA	TRBJ2-7	CASSRDRLSYEQYF	TGTGCCAGCAGTCGTGACAGGCTCTCCTACGAGCAGTACTTC
TRBV20-1	few	NA	TRBJ2-2	CSARRRGADTGELFF	TGCAGTGCTAGACGACGGGGGGCCGACACCGGGGAGCTGTTTTTT
TRBV20-1	NA	NA	TRBJ2-7	CSASSQRGGPYEQYF	TGCAGTGCTAGCTCCCAAAGGGGGGGCCCCTACGAGCAGTACTTC
TRBV12-3/TRBV12-4	many	NA	TRBJ1-4	CASSSGAINEKLFF	TGTGCCAGCAGCAGTGGGGCGATTAATGAAAAACTGTTTTTT
TRBV6-2/TRBV6-3	NA	TRBD2	TRBJ2-3	CASTLGGGSTDTQYF	TGTGCCAGCACTCTGGGGGGGGGGAGCACAGATACGCAGTATTTT
TRBV13	many	NA	TRBJ1-4	CASSKLGGTNEKLFF	TGTGCCAGCAGCAAACTCGGAGGAACTAATGAAAAACTGTTTTTT
TRBV6-5	many	TRBD1	TRBJ1-5	CASRTYSQGGQPQHF	TGTGCCAGCAGAACCTATTCGCAGGGGGGACAGCCCCAGCATTTT
TRBV20-1	few	NA	TRBJ2-7	CSAPVLREQYF	TGCAGTGCCCCCGTATTGCGTGAGCAGTACTTC
TRBV11-3	few	TRBD1	TRBJ2-7	CASSSASGTGASEQYF	TGTGCCAGCAGCTCCGCCTCCGGGACAGGGGCCTCCGAGCAGTACTTC
TRBV7-2	many	NA	TRBJ1-1	CASSLVGGADTEAFF	TGTGCCAGCAGCTTAGTAGGGGGGGCCGACACTGAAGCTTTCTTT
TRBV27	NA	TRBD1	TRBJ1-2	CASRLRGQGSQLVTF	TGTGCCAGCAGACTTAGGGGACAGGGATCCCAGTTAGTCACCTTC
TRBV4-1	many	NA	TRBJ2-3	CASSQPLREDTQYF	TGCGCCAGCAGCCAACCCCTACGGGAAGATACGCAGTATTTT
TRBV6-2/TRBV6-3	many	TRBD2	TRBJ2-7	CASRTRTSGYEQYF	TGTGCCAGCAGAACAAGGACTAGCGGGTACGAGCAGTACTTC
TRBV7-8	many	NA	TRBJ2-2	CASSLAARGSGELFF	TGTGCCAGCAGCTTAGCAGCACGGGGGTCGGGGGAGCTGTTTTTT
TRBV19	few	NA	TRBJ2-1	CASSIDSGSSYNEQFF	TGTGCCAGTAGTATAGACTCGGGGAGCTCCTACAATGAGCAGTTCTTC
TRBV6-2/TRBV6-3	many	TRBD1	TRBJ1-4	CASRQRDRDEKLFF	TGTGCCAGCAGACAACGGGACAGGGACGAAAAACTGTTTTTT
TRBV6-1	NA	TRBD1	TRBJ1-1	CASSASPTGTTEAFF	TGTGCCAGCAGTGCCTCTCCGACAGGGACCACTGAAGCTTTCTTT
TRBV7-8	many	NA	TRBJ2-1	CASIVNTPRDEQFF	TGTGCCAGCATCGTAAATACGCCGAGGGATGAGCAGTTCTTC
TRBV20-1	many	NA	TRBJ2-7	CSASSPGRYSYEQYF	TGCAGTGCTAGTTCGCCCGGCAGGTACTCCTACGAGCAGTACTTC
TRBV11-2	NA	NA	TRBJ2-1	CASSLTGTSVGEQFF	TGTGCCAGCAGCTTAACCGGGACCTCGGTCGGTGAGCAGTTCTTC
TRBV29-1	NA	NA	TRBJ1-1	CSVELGFSTEAFF	TGCAGCGTTGAATTGGGGTTCTCCACTGAAGCTTTCTTT